Listed below are T cell receptor beta chains from one sample, sequenced in a study of blood T cell repertoires in COVID-19. The protocol was immunoSEQ multiplex PCR, while the TCRdb copy is restricted to in-frame clones and leaves out a portion. The sample has around 480,000 clones, about 91% seen once. Input material: peripheral blood. These receptors were taken from a woman in her forties or fifties with COVID-19, enrolled during active disease. Both conserved end residues are part of each CDR3. The order of the fields is D gene, V gene, CDR3 length, clone size, J gene, CDR3 protein, CDR3 DNA. D genes are given only for firm matches. The listing skips clone size in some rows; elsewhere it reads once, few, many or a size class.

D gene: TRBD1; V gene: TRBV2; CDR3 length: 13; clone size: once; J gene: TRBJ1-2; CDR3 protein: CASSGQGYYGYTF; CDR3 DNA: TGTGCCAGCAGCGGACAGGGTTACTATGGCTACACCTTC
D gene: TRBD1; V gene: TRBV25-1; CDR3 length: 13; clone size: -; J gene: TRBJ1-4; CDR3 protein: CASTRDRNEKLFF; CDR3 DNA: TGTGCCAGCACCCGGGACAGAAATGAAAAACTGTTTTTT
D gene: TRBD2; V gene: TRBV30; CDR3 length: 17; clone size: -; J gene: TRBJ2-6; CDR3 protein: CAWSRGLAGSGANVLTF; CDR3 DNA: TGTGCCTGGAGTCGGGGACTAGCCGGCTCTGGGGCCAACGTCCTGACTTTC
D gene: -; V gene: TRBV11-1; CDR3 length: 13; clone size: -; J gene: TRBJ2-5; CDR3 protein: CASSLELRETQYF; CDR3 DNA: TGTGCCAGCAGCTTAGAACTAAGAGAGACCCAGTACTTC
D gene: -; V gene: TRBV28; CDR3 length: 13; clone size: -; J gene: TRBJ1-5; CDR3 protein: CASSLPGWEPQHF; CDR3 DNA: TGTGCCAGCAGTTTACCCGGGTGGGAGCCCCAGCATTTT
D gene: TRBD1; V gene: TRBV3-1/TRBV3-2; CDR3 length: 15; clone size: once; J gene: TRBJ1-1; CDR3 protein: CASSPTGGMGTEAFF; CDR3 DNA: TGTGCCAGCAGCCCGACAGGGGGCATGGGCACTGAAGCTTTCTTT
D gene: -; V gene: TRBV4-1; CDR3 length: 16; clone size: -; J gene: TRBJ1-2; CDR3 protein: CASSQGSGLLNYGYTF; CDR3 DNA: TGCGCCAGCAGCCAAGGATCGGGACTGCTTAACTATGGCTACACCTTC
D gene: TRBD1; V gene: TRBV3-1/TRBV3-2; CDR3 length: 15; clone size: -; J gene: TRBJ1-6; CDR3 protein: CASSPSGTGVSPLHF; CDR3 DNA: TGTGCCAGCAGCCCTTCCGGGACAGGGGTTTCACCCCTCCACTTT
D gene: -; V gene: TRBV5-1; CDR3 length: 14; clone size: -; J gene: TRBJ1-1; CDR3 protein: CASSLYSGAPEAFF; CDR3 DNA: TGCGCCAGCAGCTTGTATTCGGGAGCCCCTGAAGCTTTCTTT
D gene: -; V gene: TRBV28; CDR3 length: 20; clone size: -; J gene: TRBJ1-1; CDR3 protein: CASSLGKDRRAWYLGTEAFF; CDR3 DNA: TGTGCCAGCAGTTTAGGAAAAGACAGACGCGCCTGGTATTTGGGTACTGAAGCTTTCTTT
D gene: -; V gene: TRBV4-2; CDR3 length: 12; clone size: -; J gene: TRBJ1-6; CDR3 protein: CASTAGNSPLHF; CDR3 DNA: TGTGCCAGCACCGCGGGGAATTCACCCCTCCACTTT
D gene: TRBD1; V gene: TRBV28; CDR3 length: 15; clone size: -; J gene: TRBJ1-6; CDR3 protein: CASSFPGQGGSPLHF; CDR3 DNA: TGTGCCAGCAGTTTCCCTGGACAGGGGGGATCACCCCTCCACTTT
D gene: -; V gene: TRBV11-1; CDR3 length: 16; clone size: -; J gene: TRBJ1-1; CDR3 protein: CASSLSRYGSNTEAFF; CDR3 DNA: TGTGCCAGCAGCTTAAGCAGGTACGGGAGCAACACTGAAGCTTTCTTT
D gene: TRBD1; V gene: TRBV28; CDR3 length: 15; clone size: -; J gene: TRBJ1-1; CDR3 protein: CASSFLGTENTEAFF; CDR3 DNA: TGTGCCAGCAGTTTCCTTGGGACAGAGAACACTGAAGCTTTCTTT
D gene: TRBD1; V gene: TRBV9; CDR3 length: 14; clone size: -; J gene: TRBJ1-3; CDR3 protein: CASSPRTGVNTIYF; CDR3 DNA: TGTGCCAGCAGCCCTAGGACAGGAGTAAACACCATATATTTT
D gene: TRBD1; V gene: TRBV2; CDR3 length: 15; clone size: -; J gene: TRBJ1-5; CDR3 protein: CASRVDRASNQPQHF; CDR3 DNA: TGTGCCAGCAGGGTGGACAGGGCTAGCAATCAGCCCCAGCATTTT
D gene: -; V gene: TRBV7-9; CDR3 length: 13; clone size: -; J gene: TRBJ1-1; CDR3 protein: CASSLAVRTEAFF; CDR3 DNA: TGTGCCAGCAGCTTAGCGGTCCGGACTGAAGCTTTCTTT
D gene: -; V gene: TRBV7-8; CDR3 length: 20; clone size: -; J gene: TRBJ1-5; CDR3 protein: CATLTTRDKFFFNSNQPQHF; CDR3 DNA: TGTGCCACCCTCACGACCCGGGACAAATTTTTCTTCAATAGCAATCAGCCCCAGCATTTT
D gene: -; V gene: TRBV6-5; CDR3 length: 14; clone size: -; J gene: TRBJ1-3; CDR3 protein: CASYRGGSGNTIYF; CDR3 DNA: TGTGCCAGCTATAGGGGTGGGTCTGGAAACACCATATATTTT
D gene: TRBD2; V gene: TRBV3-1/TRBV3-2; CDR3 length: 15; clone size: -; J gene: TRBJ2-5; CDR3 protein: CASSESPGGQETQYF; CDR3 DNA: TGTGCCAGCAGCGAGAGCCCGGGGGGCCAAGAGACCCAGTACTTC
D gene: -; V gene: TRBV19; CDR3 length: 14; clone size: -; J gene: TRBJ1-2; CDR3 protein: CASTILFGSHGYTF; CDR3 DNA: TGTGCCAGTACCATACTTTTCGGGAGCCATGGCTACACCTTC
D gene: TRBD1; V gene: TRBV6-2/TRBV6-3; CDR3 length: 15; clone size: -; J gene: TRBJ1-1; CDR3 protein: CASSSRGQGAIGAFF; CDR3 DNA: TGTGCCAGCAGTTCCCGAGGACAGGGGGCGATCGGAGCTTTCTTT
D gene: -; V gene: TRBV13; CDR3 length: 12; clone size: -; J gene: TRBJ1-1; CDR3 protein: CASSLVGGAAFF; CDR3 DNA: TGTGCCAGCAGCTTAGTTGGTGGGGCGGCTTTCTTT
D gene: -; V gene: TRBV19; CDR3 length: 14; clone size: -; J gene: TRBJ1-1; CDR3 protein: CASSIGELNTEAFF; CDR3 DNA: TGTGCCAGTAGTATTGGAGAGCTTAACACTGAAGCTTTCTTT
D gene: TRBD1; V gene: TRBV4-1; CDR3 length: 14; clone size: -; J gene: TRBJ2-3; CDR3 protein: CASSHDPMGQGSYF; CDR3 DNA: TGCGCCAGCAGCCATGACCCGATGGGACAGGGTTCGTATTTT
D gene: -; V gene: TRBV11-2; CDR3 length: 14; clone size: -; J gene: TRBJ2-3; CDR3 protein: CASSGGKSTDTQYF; CDR3 DNA: TGTGCCAGCAGCGGGGGGAAGAGCACAGATACGCAGTATTTT
D gene: -; V gene: TRBV20-1; CDR3 length: 11; clone size: -; J gene: TRBJ1-2; CDR3 protein: CSARAALSYTF; CDR3 DNA: TGCAGTGCTAGAGCCGCTCTAAGCTACACCTTC
D gene: -; V gene: TRBV5-6; CDR3 length: 14; clone size: -; J gene: TRBJ1-2; CDR3 protein: CASSLIDRPYGYTF; CDR3 DNA: TGTGCCAGCAGCTTGATTGACAGGCCCTATGGCTACACCTTC
D gene: -; V gene: TRBV7-2; CDR3 length: 15; clone size: -; J gene: TRBJ1-2; CDR3 protein: CASSLAVWGGDGYTF; CDR3 DNA: TGTGCCAGCAGCTTAGCAGTATGGGGAGGCGATGGCTACACCTTC
D gene: TRBD1; V gene: TRBV4-1; CDR3 length: 16; clone size: -; J gene: TRBJ2-5; CDR3 protein: CASSQDTAGGRETQYF; CDR3 DNA: TGCGCCAGCAGCCAAGATACCGCAGGGGGCAGAGAGACCCAGTACTTC
D gene: TRBD2; V gene: TRBV3-1/TRBV3-2; CDR3 length: 17; clone size: -; J gene: TRBJ2-3; CDR3 protein: CASQPRGERGDTDTQYF; CDR3 DNA: TGTGCCAGCCAGCCTAGGGGGGAGCGGGGGGACACAGATACGCAGTATTTT
D gene: -; V gene: TRBV13; CDR3 length: 14; clone size: once; J gene: TRBJ2-3; CDR3 protein: CASSNQGYGDTQYF; CDR3 DNA: TGTGCCAGCAGCAACCAGGGGTATGGAGATACGCAGTATTTT
D gene: TRBD1; V gene: TRBV7-9; CDR3 length: 14; clone size: -; J gene: TRBJ1-6; CDR3 protein: CASSPRDSNSPLHF; CDR3 DNA: TGTGCCAGCAGCCCAAGGGACAGTAATTCACCCCTCCACTTT
D gene: TRBD1; V gene: TRBV29-1; CDR3 length: 14; clone size: -; J gene: TRBJ1-2; CDR3 protein: CSDEATGAARSYTF; CDR3 DNA: TGCAGCGATGAAGCAACAGGGGCCGCGCGCAGCTACACCTTC
D gene: -; V gene: TRBV30; CDR3 length: 13; clone size: -; J gene: TRBJ1-3; CDR3 protein: CAWSVQGGNTIYF; CDR3 DNA: TGTGCCTGGAGTGTGCAGGGAGGAAACACCATATATTTT
D gene: TRBD2; V gene: TRBV5-1; CDR3 length: 15; clone size: -; J gene: TRBJ2-1; CDR3 protein: CASSLFAGGRDEQFF; CDR3 DNA: TGCGCCAGCAGCTTGTTTGCGGGGGGCCGCGATGAGCAGTTCTTC
D gene: TRBD1; V gene: TRBV5-1; CDR3 length: 18; clone size: -; J gene: TRBJ1-6; CDR3 protein: CASDVKRNRGPYNSPLHF; CDR3 DNA: TGCGCCAGTGACGTGAAGAGAAACAGGGGCCCCTATAATTCACCCCTCCACTTT
D gene: TRBD1; V gene: TRBV6-5; CDR3 length: 16; clone size: -; J gene: TRBJ2-5; CDR3 protein: CASSSTGTGGQETQYF; CDR3 DNA: TGTGCCAGCAGTTCTACCGGGACAGGGGGCCAAGAGACCCAGTACTTC
D gene: -; V gene: TRBV10-2; CDR3 length: 14; clone size: -; J gene: TRBJ1-6; CDR3 protein: CASSETEDNSPLHF; CDR3 DNA: TGCGCCAGCAGTGAAACAGAAGATAATTCACCCCTCCACTTT
D gene: -; V gene: TRBV6-5; CDR3 length: 14; clone size: -; J gene: TRBJ2-7; CDR3 protein: CASSLTGESYEQYF; CDR3 DNA: TGTGCCAGCAGTTTAACGGGGGAAAGCTACGAGCAGTACTTC
D gene: -; V gene: TRBV10-3; CDR3 length: 16; clone size: -; J gene: TRBJ1-3; CDR3 protein: CAISETGSSSGNTIYF; CDR3 DNA: TGTGCCATCAGTGAGACAGGCTCGAGCTCTGGAAACACCATATATTTT
D gene: TRBD1; V gene: TRBV4-2; CDR3 length: 14; clone size: few; J gene: TRBJ1-1; CDR3 protein: CASSRGQANTEAFF; CDR3 DNA: TGTGCCAGCAGTAGGGGGCAGGCTAACACTGAAGCTTTCTTT